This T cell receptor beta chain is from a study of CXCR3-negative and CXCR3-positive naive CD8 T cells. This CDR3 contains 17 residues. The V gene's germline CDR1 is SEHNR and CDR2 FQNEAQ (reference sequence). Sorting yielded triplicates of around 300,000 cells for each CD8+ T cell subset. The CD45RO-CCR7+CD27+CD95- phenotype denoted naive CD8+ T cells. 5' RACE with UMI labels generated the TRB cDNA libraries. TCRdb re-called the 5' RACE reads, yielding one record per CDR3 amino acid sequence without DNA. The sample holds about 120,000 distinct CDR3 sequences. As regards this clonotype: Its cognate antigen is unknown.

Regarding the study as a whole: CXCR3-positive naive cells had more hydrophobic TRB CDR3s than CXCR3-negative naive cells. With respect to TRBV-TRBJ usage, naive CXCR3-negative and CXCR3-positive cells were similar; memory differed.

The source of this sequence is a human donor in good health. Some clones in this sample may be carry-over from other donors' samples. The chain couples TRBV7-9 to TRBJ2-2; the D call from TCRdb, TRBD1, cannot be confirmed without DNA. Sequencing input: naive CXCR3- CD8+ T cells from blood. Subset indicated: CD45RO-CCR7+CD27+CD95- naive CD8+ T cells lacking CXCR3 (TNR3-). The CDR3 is CASSLVPGQGDSGELFF.